The 31 T cell receptor beta chains below come from one sample, sequenced in a study of response to subunit inactivated influenza vaccine. TCRdb re-analysed the RT-PCR reads in MiXCR, keeping a single row per CDR3 protein. The sample contains about 500,000 distinct CDR3 sequences, about 15% of which appear only once. The sample in question was CD4+ T cells sorted from PBMCs, obtained around 25 months after vaccination. Every receptor here comes from a man aged 50 to 69 who received an inactivated influenza vaccine.

This clonotype was found many times. The CDR3 DNA reads TGTGCCAGCAGTCCAGGGGGAGCGAACACCGGGGAGCTGTTTTTT. Its protein product is CASSPGGANTGELFF. The chain uses TRBV28 and TRBJ2-2, with 7 positions matching TRBD1. Germline V gives CDR1 MDHEN, CDR2 SYDVKM. V was clipped by 5 bases and J by 0 bases; unmatched bases: 3. This CDR3 spans 15 amino acids.

With respect to this clonotype: One base away lies a much larger clone, so this may be a sequencing read error. This chain connects TRBV12-3 or TRBV12-4 to TRBJ2-5; TRBD2 agrees at 8 bases. The length of the CDR3 is 15 residues. DNA of the CDR3: TGTGCCAGCAGTCCCCTTGCGGGAGGCGAAGAGATCCAGTACTTC. This encodes CASSPLAGGEEIQYF.

This clonotype was counted only a few times. This chain uses TRBV7-9 with TRBJ2-7; 8 bases match TRBD1. Trimming at V came to 5 bases and at J to 2 bases, leaving 5 bases not matched to a gene. This CDR3 has 14 residues. In germline, CDR1 is SEHNR, CDR2 FQNEAQ (reference sequence). This CDR3 reads CASSDFRGPYEQYF. The CDR3 nucleotides are TGTGCCAGCAGCGACTTCAGGGGGCCCTACGAGCAGTACTTC.

This clonotype has more than one count but fewer than ten. This sequence joins TRBV7-9 and TRBJ1-1, with 7 positions matching TRBD1. Germline V lookup: CDR1 SEHNR, CDR2 FQNEAQ (reference sequence). The length of the CDR3 is 15 residues. V dropped 1 base and J dropped 4; count of bases not matched to a gene: 6. The CDR3 region has the DNA TGTGCCAGCAGCTTAGGAAGGGCAGGGGGCACTGAAGCTTTCTTT. As protein: CASSLGRAGGTEAFF.

The chain couples TRBV29-1 to TRBJ2-7; a weak D match, TRBD2 (6 bases). V was shortened by 7 bases and J by 5 bases, with 15 bases between the two germline ends. The CDR3 is 12 residues long. Germline values: CDR1 SQVTM, CDR2 ANQGSEA. CDR3 sequence: CSGYERENEQYF. In nucleotides, the CDR3 is TGCAGCGGGTACGAACGGGAGAACGAGCAGTACTTC.

The gene calls are TRBV20-1 and TRBJ2-2; D remains unclear. The germline V and J ends were trimmed by 3 bases and 0 bases, with 11 bases remaining between them. CDR1 DFQATT and CDR2 SNEGSKA come from the germline V gene (reference sequence). This CDR3 spans 15 amino acids. CDR3 amino acids: CSASSYGTNTGELFF. Here the CDR3 DNA reads TGCAGTGCTAGTTCTTATGGGACGAACACCGGGGAGCTGTTTTTT.

This clonotype was picked up a small number of times. V is TRBV5-1 and J is TRBJ2-7; D gene unclear. Trimming cost V 2 bases and J 6 bases, with 27 bases left between them. This CDR3 has 18 amino acids. Germline V CDR1 and CDR2: SGHRS, YFSETQ. The DNA for the CDR3 is TGCGCCAGCAGCTTCCGACCTCCGTCAGGCTTTAGCCCCCTCGAGCAGTACTTC. Translating gives CASSFRPPSGFSPLEQYF.

This chain uses TRBV7-6 with TRBJ2-7; D gene uncertain. V was shortened by 4 bases and J by 1 base, with 8 bases between the two germline ends. This CDR3 has 13 residues. The germline V gene encodes CDR1 SGHVS and CDR2 FNYEAQ. The CDR3 spells CASSYQVSYEQYF. In DNA, the CDR3 is TGTGCCAGCAGCTACCAAGTTTCCTACGAGCAGTACTTC.

The V gene is TRBV20-1, the J gene TRBJ2-2; D may match TRBD1 or TRBD2 (5 bases each). Germline assignment: CDR1 DFQATT and CDR2 SNEGSKA (reference sequence). The V and J ends lost 2 bases and 7 bases respectively, with 17 bases between them. The CDR3 is 15 amino acids. The CDR3: CSARRGARSGGELFF. In DNA form, the CDR3 reads TGCAGTGCTAGACGAGGGGCCAGGTCCGGCGGGGAGCTGTTTTTT.

The CDR3 is CASSLDRGDFQPQHF. DNA of the CDR3: TGTGCCAGCAGCTTGGACAGGGGAGATTTCCAGCCCCAGCATTTT. The chain uses TRBV7-2 and TRBJ1-5; 9 positions match TRBD1. V gave up 3 bases and J gave up 7 bases; unmatched junction bases: 7. This CDR3 region has 15 residues. Germline assignment: CDR1 SGHTA and CDR2 FQGNSA.

This clonotype came up many times. The chain carries TRBV27 and TRBJ2-5; D is uncertain. In germline, CDR1 is MNHEY, CDR2 SMNVEV (reference sequence). Trimming cost V 6 bases and J 2 bases, with 16 bases left between them. The CDR3 consists of 15 residues. The CDR3 reads CASRGSRAEQETQYF. The CDR3 region has the DNA TGTGCCAGCAGGGGATCTCGGGCCGAACAAGAGACCCAGTACTTC.

Only a few counts were recorded for this clonotype. This rearrangement joins TRBV6-2 or TRBV6-3 to TRBJ2-5; 7 bases agree with TRBD2. CDR1 is MNHEY and CDR2 is SVGEGT in the germline V gene. The CDR3 has 14 amino acids. The V gene end was trimmed by 7 bases and the J gene end by 2 bases; junction bases not matched to a gene: 7. For the CDR3, the DNA is TGTGCCAGCAACACCGGGACTACTCAAGAGACCCAGTACTTC. Protein product: CASNTGTTQETQYF.

This chain connects TRBV12-3 or TRBV12-4 to TRBJ2-1; unclear D gene. This CDR3 has 10 amino acids. V lost 6 bases and J lost 12, with 9 bases in between. The CDR3 sequence is CASSPDAQFF. CDR3 coding DNA: TGTGCCAGCAGCCCTGATGCGCAGTTCTTC.

This clonotype turned up a few times. J is TRBJ2-7 and V is TRBV12-3 or TRBV12-4; maybe TRBD2 (7 bases). CDR3 size: 14 residues. The V gene lost 7 bases and the J gene lost 2 bases, with 15 bases spanning the gap. The CDR3 sequence is CASTDRGDTYEQYF. The CDR3 DNA reads TGTGCCAGCACTGACCGGGGGGACACCTACGAGCAGTACTTC.

Only a few counts were recorded for this clonotype. The chain links TRBV6-1 to TRBJ1-3; a weak D match, TRBD1 (6 bases). Per the germline V gene, CDR1 is MNHNS and CDR2 is SASEGT. CDR3 size: 15 residues. Trimming took off 5 bases at V and 4 bases at J, with 15 bases between the two ends. CDR3 amino acids: CASSPQGSRGNTIYF. CDR3 nucleotides: TGTGCCAGCAGTCCACAGGGCTCCCGAGGAAACACCATATATTTT.

The CDR3 DNA is TGCGCCAGCAGCCAAGTGAGGGGTACGGGGATCGGTGGCTACACCTTC. Its translation: CASSQVRGTGIGGYTF. J is TRBJ1-2 and V is TRBV4-1, with a weak D call TRBD1 (5 bases). Germline CDR1 reads MGHRA; CDR2 reads YSYEKL. The V and J ends lost 1 base and 7 bases respectively, with 19 bases between them. The CDR3 extends over 16 amino acids.

This chain uses TRBV4-3 with TRBJ2-3; D assignment may be TRBD1 or TRBD2 (5 bases each). The germline V gene encodes CDR1 LGHNA and CDR2 YSLEER. This CDR3 is 15 amino acids long. V dropped 3 bases and J dropped 2 bases, with 12 bases sitting between them. The CDR3 DNA reads TGCGCCAGCAGCCAGGGGGTCGGTTACACAGATACGCAGTATTTT. It specifies CASSQGVGYTDTQYF.

This chain uses TRBV7-2 with TRBJ1-1, with a tentative D call TRBD1 (6 bases). The CDR3 sequence is 13 residues long. Trimming cost V 7 bases and J 10 bases, with 19 bases left between them. Germline-derived CDR1 and CDR2 are SGHTA and FQGNSA. This CDR3 reads CASNLQGGARAFF. The CDR3 nucleotides are TGTGCCAGCAATCTACAGGGAGGGGCGAGAGCTTTCTTT.

In its sample, this clonotype was seen many times. The chain combines TRBV6-6 with TRBJ2-7; D unclear. Germline assignment: CDR1 MNHNY and CDR2 SVGAGI (reference sequence). This CDR3 spans 13 amino acids. The V end lost 8 bases, the J end lost 3 bases, and 14 bases lay between the germline ends. DNA for the CDR3: TGTGCCAGCGCTTTAGTAGGAGTCTACGAGCAGTACTTC. This codes for CASALVGVYEQYF.

This clonotype appeared many times. This chain uses TRBV11-1 with TRBJ2-6; D is ambiguous. Trimming removed 1 base at V and 0 bases at J, with 4 bases between. The CDR3 has 15 residues. Germline assignment: CDR1 SGHAT and CDR2 FQDESV (reference sequence). DNA of the CDR3: TGTGCCAGCAGCTTAGGAAACTCTGGGGCCAACGTCCTGACTTTC. This sequence encodes CASSLGNSGANVLTF.

This clonotype was observed a few times. This chain links TRBV10-3 with TRBJ2-3; D remains ambiguous. CDR1 and CDR2 from the germline V gene are ENHRY and SYGVKD. The CDR3 extends over 14 amino acids. Trimming pared 9 bases from V and 2 bases from J, leaving 15 bases between. CDR3 bases: TGTGCCATTTCCCCCGGGTGGGCCACAGATACGCAGTATTTT. This sequence encodes CAISPGWATDTQYF.

This clonotype has more than one count but fewer than ten. The chain combines TRBV4-1 with TRBJ2-6; no definite D call. The germline V gene has CDR1 MGHRA and CDR2 YSYEKL. Trimming shortened V by 0 bases and J by 11 bases, and 11 bases separated the two germline ends. This CDR3 has 14 residues. CDR3 region: CASSQDPRWDVLTF. The CDR3, as DNA: TGCGCCAGCAGCCAAGATCCCCGGTGGGACGTCCTGACTTTC.

The genes are TRBV7-7 and TRBJ2-1; TRBD1 agrees at 9 bases. Germline V gene data show CDR1 as SSHAT and CDR2 as FNYEAQ (reference sequence). With V trimmed by 4 bases and J by 10 bases, 11 bases remained unmatched. The CDR3 loop spans 15 amino acids. CDR3 amino acids: CASSSRGTGSGEQFF. The DNA for the CDR3 is TGTGCCAGCAGCTCGCGTGGGACAGGGTCTGGGGAGCAGTTCTTC.

At least ten counts were recorded for this clonotype. This rearrangement joins TRBV29-1 to TRBJ1-1, with D possibly being TRBD1 (5 bases). Trimming stripped 7 bases from V and 4 bases from J, with 16 bases between. CDR3 length equals 13 residues. From germline, CDR1 is SQVTM and CDR2 ANQGSEA. The CDR3 protein is CSALGPSATEAFF. The CDR3 region has the DNA TGCAGCGCCTTGGGACCATCGGCCACTGAAGCTTTCTTT.

This sequence joins TRBV7-2 and TRBJ1-1; D is perhaps TRBD1 (6 bases). This CDR3 spans 15 amino acids. Germline CDR1 reads SGHTA; CDR2 reads FQGNSA. V lost 1 base and J 6 bases, leaving 15 bases between the germline ends. The CDR3 here is CASSLDPGDWAEAFF. The CDR3 DNA is TGTGCCAGCAGCTTAGATCCAGGGGATTGGGCTGAAGCTTTCTTT.

This chain connects TRBV18 to TRBJ2-7, with 8 nucleotides matching TRBD2. The germline CDR1 and CDR2 sequences are KGHSH and LQKENI. The V segment lost 5 bases and the J segment 3 bases; nucleotides outside the gene matches: 6. The CDR3 contains 14 residues. CDR3 nucleotides: TGTGCCAGCTCAGGCGTAGCGGGAAACTACGAGCAGTACTTC. Residues: CASSGVAGNYEQYF.

This chain connects TRBV20-1 to TRBJ2-5; 10 nucleotides line up with TRBD1. V lost 0 bases and J lost 5; bases outside the gene matches: 6. The CDR3 loop spans 15 amino acids. In germline, CDR1 is DFQATT, CDR2 SNEGSKA (reference sequence). CDR3 residues: CSARDGTGDRETQYF. The CDR3 nucleotides read TGCAGTGCTAGAGATGGGACAGGGGACCGTGAGACCCAGTACTTC.

This chain joins TRBV20-1 and TRBJ2-1; D might be TRBD1 or TRBD2, each matching 5 bases. This CDR3 contains 15 residues. CDR1 is DFQATT and CDR2 is SNEGSKA in the germline V gene (reference sequence). Trimming pared 1 base from V and 0 bases from J, leaving 10 bases between. The CDR3 region has the DNA TGCAGTGCTAGAGGGGGGAGTGCCTCCTACAATGAGCAGTTCTTC. Its translation is CSARGGSASYNEQFF.

The chain combines TRBV5-1 with TRBJ2-5; 10 positions match TRBD1. Germline V gene lookup returns CDR1 SGHRS and CDR2 YFSETQ. The CDR3 length is 15 residues. V shed 3 bases and J 5 bases; nucleotides not matched to a gene: 7. This CDR3 is CASSSMTGGRETQYF. DNA for the CDR3: TGCGCCAGCAGCTCCATGACAGGGGGCCGTGAGACCCAGTACTTC.

This chain uses TRBV2 with TRBJ2-5, with 9 positions matching TRBD2. In germline, CDR1 is SNHLY, CDR2 FYNNEI. The CDR3 sequence is 15 residues long. V lost 7 bases, J lost 2 bases, and 8 bases stayed unmatched. CDR3 coding DNA: TGTGCCAGCAAGCGCCTAGCGGGGTATCAAGAGACCCAGTACTTC. It is translated as CASKRLAGYQETQYF.

The chain has TRBV10-3 and TRBJ1-6, with D uncertain. V was shortened by 7 bases and J by 10 bases, with 14 bases between the two germline ends. The length of the CDR3 is 13 residues. Looked up from germline, CDR1 is ENHRY and CDR2 is SYGVKD. CDR3 in DNA: TGTGCCATCACAGAAACCGTAGGATCACCCCTCCACTTT. Translation gives CAITETVGSPLHF.